Described below is a single T cell receptor (beta chain) sequence and its context. No antigen is known for it. CD45RO/CCR7/CD25/CD127/CD95/CD27 staining was used to isolate CD4+ naive, central memory, regulatory and stem cell-like memory cells by sorting. Sort purity for all populations was recorded as exceeding 98%. The entirety of the isolated RNA underwent reverse transcription, so expressed TCRB transcripts were sequenced. Repertoires were generated with immunoSEQ multiplex PCR, while TCRdb's copy carries only in-frame clones and drops some. The sample contains 600,000 to 750,000 clones, approximately 13% of which appear only once. This specimen belongs to a study of beta chain features in type 1 diabetes. V shed 6 bases and J shed 0 bases, with 12 bases lying between them. The CDR3 has 15 residues. Germline-derived CDR1 and CDR2 are SGHTA and FQGNSA. Study-level points and caveats: Individuals with type 1 diabetes displayed fewer insertions and more deletions at VDJ junctions. Moderate yet significant TCRB CDR3 shortening was seen in Type 1 diabetes patients in all four CD4+ subsets.

The specimen sequenced was naive CD4+ T cells from blood. The chain links TRBV7-2 to TRBJ2-1; D not certain. The origin of this receptor is a man aged 25-45 years with type 1 diabetes. CDR3 bases: TGTGCCAGCAGGTTCCGATTAAGCTCCTACAATGAGCAGTTCTTC. It encodes CASRFRLSSYNEQFF.